These T cell receptor beta chains were read from a single sample in a study of blood T cell repertoires in COVID-19. Profiled with immunoSEQ multiplex PCR; TCRdb holds only in-frame clones, not every one. The data contain 150,000 to 200,000 clones, about 87% of them singletons. Source material: peripheral blood. The receptors shown here come from a woman aged 50 to 65 with acute or convalescent COVID-19. Both conserved end residues are part of each CDR3. D genes are given only for firm matches. Where a row states a size, it is once, few, many or the class of an expanded clone; other rows omit it.

TRBV7-7	TRBJ2-2	few	-	TGTGCCAGCAGCTCACAGCTATCCGGGGAGCTGTTTTTT	CASSSQLSGELFF
TRBV5-1	TRBJ1-4	-	-	TGCGCCAGCAGCTCGGACAGCCGCAATGAAAAACTGTTTTTT	CASSSDSRNEKLFF
TRBV7-2	TRBJ2-4	-	-	TGTGCCAGCAGCCCCGCAGGGGATGGTATCATTCAGTACTTC	CASSPAGDGIIQYF
TRBV6-6	TRBJ2-2	-	-	TGTGCCAGCAGTGTGCTCACTAATCGCCCCGGGGAGCTGTTTTTT	CASSVLTNRPGELFF
TRBV19	TRBJ2-1	-	TRBD2	TGTGCCAGTGCCCAACTAGCGGGGGCCTACAATGAGCAGTTCTTC	CASAQLAGAYNEQFF
TRBV5-1	TRBJ2-1	-	TRBD2	TGCGCCAGCAGCTCGTCGGGGACTAGCGGAAACAATGAGCAGTTCTTC	CASSSSGTSGNNEQFF
TRBV6-2/TRBV6-3	TRBJ2-7	few	TRBD2	TGTGCCAGCAGCCTCTCTAGCGGGGGGTTTTTCTACGAGCAGTACTTC	CASSLSSGGFFYEQYF
TRBV6-5	TRBJ2-7	-	-	TGTGCCAGCAGTTACTCCCCAGACAGCTCCTACGAGCAGTACTTC	CASSYSPDSSYEQYF
TRBV7-3	TRBJ1-1	once	-	TGTGCCAGCAGCTTAACGGGCGTGAACACTGAAGCTTTCTTT	CASSLTGVNTEAFF
TRBV4-3	TRBJ2-3	-	TRBD2	TGCGCCAGCAGCCATCAGGCCCCCCAGCGGGGGGTGGAAGATACGCAGTATTTT	CASSHQAPQRGVEDTQYF
TRBV6-2/TRBV6-3	TRBJ1-2	-	-	TGTGCCAGCAGTTACTCCCCTACAGGGAGTGGCTACACCTTC	CASSYSPTGSGYTF